This T cell receptor (beta chain) was sequenced in a study of T cells in Graves' hyperthyroidism and ophthalmopathy. TCR beta CDR3 sequences were amplified from RNA transcripts. Using the HTBI primer set, a first-round RT-PCR was run on the TCR CDR3. One entry per CDR3 protein results from TCRdb running MiXCR on the multiplex PCR reads. The sample holds about 360,000 distinct CDR3 sequences; about 18% are singletons and the top ten take approximately 4%. What was sequenced was blood. The sequence was collected from a woman between 18 and 29 years old with Graves' hyperthyroidism.

The CDR3 region is CASSLGPSRGFEETQYF. CDR3 DNA: TGTGCCAGCAGCTTAGGTCCTAGCAGGGGGTTCGAAGAGACCCAGTACTTC. The V gene is TRBV11-2, the J gene TRBJ2-5, with 7 bases identical to TRBD1. The germline gives CDR1 SGHAT, CDR2 FQNNGV. The CDR3 spans 17 residues. The V gene end was trimmed by 1 base and the J gene end by 3 bases; junction bases not matched to a gene: 11.